The TCR beta chain under discussion was sequenced for a study of CD8 T cells in ankylosing spondylitis (dated by TCRdb to the late 2010s). Turning to the overall study: The study profiled T cell receptor beta repertoires in healthy donors and ankylosing spondylitis patients to find disease-linked TCR variants. The whole study cohort included 85 to 120 healthy donors and around 24 ankylosing spondylitis patients. Peripheral blood samples were taken, and synovial fluid was additionally collected from ankylosing spondylitis patients. What the work shows at the level of the full study, not this receptor alone: Some motif variants had previously been reported in the synovial fluid and blood of reactive arthritis patients, which suggests shared mechanisms of disease initiation. A CD8+ phenotype was shown by the disease-linked clones, which were found at relatively low frequencies in peripheral blood. Significant enrichment of the disease-linked clones was reported in matched synovial fluid samples from ankylosing spondylitis patients. Blood from ankylosing spondylitis patients appeared to be characterized by a TCR beta motif composed of roughly eight highly homologous amino acid variants.

Note on this clonotype: The antigen it binds to is not known. The record has no base qualities; no much larger clone is one base away.

The germline V gene gives CDR1 as SGHDT and CDR2 as YYEEEE. The trim is 6 bases for V and 0 bases for J, with a gap of 17 bases between the germline ends. The CDR3 holds 16 amino acids from the cysteine to the phenylalanine. The CDR3 DNA has 48 bases and is translated from base 1. Sequencing was performed on an Illumina HiSeq 2500. Quantitative 5'-RACE with molecular barcodes was the method used to prepare the TCR beta libraries. As for the original processing: To identify disease-linked TCR variants, a new computational method was used, one built on a probabilistic model of VDJ rearrangement. TCRdb itself trimmed the public reads at Q25 with fastp, ran MiXCR and retained productive beta chains. Every distinct CDR3 protein forms one entry, paired with its most common genes and DNA. The V and J calls and clone size are TCRdb's, not the authors'. Present in this sample are 85,000 to 90,000 distinct CDR3 sequences, 27% of which were seen just once. Together, the top ten hold roughly three fifths of the sample.

Material for sequencing was blood, either unsorted or a sorted T cell fraction (not recorded which). The chain uses TRBV5-6 and TRBJ2-3; TRBD2 could be the D gene, as 6 bases match. The sequence was collected from a male donor with ankylosing spondylitis or in good health (not recorded which). DNA sequence: TGTGCCAGCAAATCCCCCGGGAGCCCTAGCACAGATACGCAGTATTTT. Its protein reads: CASKSPGSPSTDTQYF.